These 30 T cell receptor beta chains were all obtained from the same sample, sequenced in a study of blood T cell repertoires in COVID-19. Produced via immunoSEQ multiplex PCR; TCRdb's table is partial and in-frame only. The table shows 95,000 to 110,000 clones, with about 87% occurring only once. Sequencing was performed on peripheral blood. The source of these receptors is a man in his fifties or sixties with acute or convalescent COVID-19.

In DNA, the CDR3 is TGTGCCAGCAGTTTAGGAGGGAACACTGAAGCTTTCTTT. This translates into CASSLGGNTEAFF. The chain combines TRBV12-3 or TRBV12-4 with TRBJ1-1; D is uncertain. Trimming cost V 1 base and J 1 base, with 4 bases left between them. The CDR3 runs 13 residues.

V usage is TRBV5-1 and J usage is TRBJ2-1, with 9 bases fitting TRBD1. The trim removed 4 bases at V and 5 bases at J, leaving 4 bases unmatched. In germline, CDR1 is SGHRS, CDR2 YFSETQ. This CDR3 spans 14 amino acids. CDR3 loop: CASSRGTGNNEQFF. The CDR3 DNA follows: TGCGCCAGCAGCCGCGGGACAGGGAACAATGAGCAGTTCTTC.

The V gene is TRBV28, the J gene TRBJ2-3, with TRBD2 matching 12 bases. V lost 1 base to trimming and J lost 3 bases; unmatched junction nucleotides: 11. This CDR3 region has 19 residues. Germline V CDR1 and CDR2: MDHEN, SYDVKM. CDR3: CASSLFRRRLAGVTDTQYF. The CDR3 DNA reads TGTGCCAGCAGTTTATTCCGAAGGAGACTAGCGGGAGTTACAGATACGCAGTATTTT.

This clone was recorded a few times. This rearrangement joins TRBV5-1 to TRBJ2-6; 9 nucleotides match TRBD2. Trimming removed 0 bases from V and 4 bases from J; junction bases left unmatched: 8. The CDR3 extends over 18 amino acids. CDR1 is SGHRS and CDR2 is YFSETQ in the germline V gene. CDR3 sequence (DNA): TGCGCCAGCAGCTTGGGAGCGGGAGGAACACCAGGGGCCAACGTCCTGACTTTC. This gives the protein CASSLGAGGTPGANVLTF.

The chain carries TRBV6-1 and TRBJ2-7, with D maybe TRBD2 (7 bases). The CDR3 runs 16 residues. The V end was cut by 4 bases, the J end by 6 bases, with 22 bases between. Germline CDR1 MNHNS, CDR2 SASEGT. The CDR3 region has the DNA TGTGCCAGCAGTGCCGTTTCGGGGGGCCCACTTCCCGAGCAGTACTTC. Residues: CASSAVSGGPLPEQYF.

This chain connects TRBV6-5 to TRBJ2-5, with TRBD2 matching over 14 bases. J gave up 4 bases and V 6 bases, and 4 bases lay outside the gene matches. The CDR3 contains 15 residues. Looked up from germline, CDR1 is MNHEY and CDR2 is SVGAGI. The CDR3, as DNA: TGTGCCAGCAGGGGGACTAGCGGGAGTCTAGAGACCCAGTACTTC. Its translation is CASRGTSGSLETQYF.

The V call is TRBV14, the J call TRBJ1-2; TRBD1 matches 12 bases. Germline loops: CDR1 SGHDN, CDR2 FVKESK. J gave up 5 bases and V 1 base, and 5 bases lay outside the gene matches. CDR3 size: 16 residues. The chain's CDR3 is CASSQGGQGAKYGYTF. CDR3 DNA sequence: TGTGCCAGCAGCCAAGGGGGACAGGGGGCGAAGTATGGCTACACCTTC.

The sample holds a few counts of this clone. CDR3 sequence reads: CASSLGARRATNEKLFF. DNA for the CDR3: TGTGCCAGCAGCTTAGGGGCCAGACGTGCAACTAATGAAAAACTGTTTTTT. The V gene is TRBV7-2, the J gene TRBJ1-4, with no clear D. Trimming pared 1 base from V and 0 bases from J, leaving 12 bases between. This CDR3 contains 17 residues. Germline V lookup: CDR1 SGHTA, CDR2 FQGNSA.

The V gene is TRBV3-1 (or the pseudogene TRBV3-2), the J gene TRBJ2-4, with 7 bases identical to TRBD1. The CDR3 is made up of 17 amino acids. Germline CDR1 reads LGHDT; CDR2 reads YNNKEL (reference sequence). V gave up 5 bases and J gave up 3 bases; unmatched junction bases: 13. CDR3 loop: CASSSADGTVGKNIQYF. The CDR3 DNA follows: TGTGCCAGCAGCTCAGCAGACGGGACAGTAGGCAAAAACATTCAGTACTTC.

V and J are TRBV24-1 and TRBJ2-7, with TRBD1 matching over 9 bases. V lost 3 bases and J lost 8; bases outside the gene matches: 7. Germline CDR1 and CDR2: KGHDR and SFDVKD. This CDR3 is built from 14 residues. The CDR3 DNA reads TGTGCCACCAGTGATCCGGGACAGGGCGCCCAGCAGTACTTC. This translates into CATSDPGQGAQQYF.

Worth noting for this clone: Additional DNA sequences in this sample encode the identical CDR3. The chain is built from TRBV12-3 or TRBV12-4 and TRBJ1-1; D remains ambiguous. This CDR3 is built from 13 residues. V was cut by 2 bases and J by 1 base, with 5 bases left in between. CDR3 loop: CASSLSKNTEAFF. DNA for the CDR3: TGTGCCAGCAGTTTATCCAAGAACACTGAAGCTTTCTTT.

The chain combines TRBV15 with TRBJ1-3, with D possibly TRBD1 on 5 matching bases. This CDR3 is built from 14 residues. Germline loops: CDR1 LNHNV, CDR2 YYDKDF (reference sequence). The V and J ends lost 11 bases and 0 bases respectively, with 14 bases between them. CDR3 region: CASNKGDSGNTIYF. For the CDR3, the DNA is TGTGCCTCTAATAAAGGGGACTCTGGAAACACCATATATTTT.

The V gene is TRBV7-8, the J gene TRBJ2-2, with a weak D call TRBD2 (5 bases). This CDR3 comprises 16 residues. CDR1 and CDR2 from the germline V gene are SGHVS and FQNEAQ. Trimming left V 5 bases short and J 0 bases short, with 13 bases between. Written as DNA, the CDR3 is TGTGCCAGCAGCCCCCTTGGCGGGTCGAACACCGGGGAGCTGTTTTTT. Protein: CASSPLGGSNTGELFF.

The CDR3 DNA is TGTGCCAGCAGTGAGGGGACGGGGGGCGCCTATGGCTACACCTTC. The encoded protein is CASSEGTGGAYGYTF. The chain uses TRBV25-1 and TRBJ1-2; D possibly corresponds to TRBD1 (6 bases). This CDR3 is 15 amino acids long. V was cut by 3 bases and J by 4 bases, with 15 bases left in between. The germline gives CDR1 MGHDK, CDR2 SYGVNS.

This chain links TRBV29-1 with TRBJ2-1; TRBD2 agrees at 7 bases. Unmatched junction bases numbered 7, after V lost 0 bases and J lost 8 bases. Per the germline V gene, CDR1 is SQVTM and CDR2 is ANQGSEA. The CDR3 sequence is 14 residues long. CDR3 nucleotide sequence: TGCAGCGTTGAAGATGAGCGGGACCGCGATGAGCAGTTCTTC. Translation gives CSVEDERDRDEQFF.

By share, this clone ranks as medium-sized. This sequence joins TRBV2 and TRBJ2-7; 8 nucleotides align to TRBD2. The CDR3 totals 16 residues. V lost 4 bases and J lost 4; bases outside the gene matches: 12. CDR1 and CDR2 from the germline V gene are SNHLY and FYNNEI. CDR3 bases: TGTGCCAGCAGTGGGATGAGCGGGAGTAGTAGATACGAGCAGTACTTC. Translation: CASSGMSGSSRYEQYF.

V and J are TRBV19 and TRBJ1-1; D ambiguous. Germline CDR1 is LNHDA and CDR2 is SQIVND (reference sequence). Trimming stripped 4 bases from V and 5 bases from J, with 8 bases between. The CDR3 runs 12 residues. The CDR3 region is CASSTGRTEAFF. CDR3 nucleotide sequence: TGTGCCAGTAGTACAGGCCGGACTGAAGCTTTCTTT.

In this sample, this clone turned up once. The chain joins TRBV28 to TRBJ2-2; perhaps TRBD1 as D (6 bases). Trimming took off 3 bases at V and 6 bases at J, with 11 bases between the two ends. CDR3 size: 14 residues. Germline values: CDR1 MDHEN, CDR2 SYDVKM. The CDR3 loop is CASSLGATSGELFF. CDR3 nucleotide sequence: TGTGCCAGCAGTTTGGGGGCCACCTCCGGGGAGCTGTTTTTT.

The chain links TRBV29-1 to TRBJ2-3; the D is unclear. Germline values: CDR1 SQVTM, CDR2 ANQGSEA. CDR3 length: 12 amino acids. Trimming stripped 4 bases from V and 3 bases from J, with 8 bases between. The CDR3 DNA reads as TGCAGCGTTGTAGGCGGAACAGATACGCAGTATTTT. Translated: CSVVGGTDTQYF.

This chain links TRBV2 with TRBJ2-7, with 9 bases aligning to TRBD2. Germline assignment: CDR1 SNHLY and CDR2 FYNNEI. The CDR3 is 12 amino acids. V dropped 7 bases and J dropped 5; count of bases not matched to a gene: 3. DNA for the CDR3: TGTGCCAGCAAGGCTAGCGGGAACGAGCAGTACTTC. It yields the protein CASKASGNEQYF. The full variable domain, rest sourced from reference TRBV2 and TRBJ2-7, is EPEVTQTPSHQVTQMGQEVILRCVPISNHLYFYWYRQILGQKVEFLVSFYNNEISEKSEIFDDQFSVERPDGSNFTLKIRSTKLEDSAMYFCASKASGNEQYFGPGTRLTVT.

The chain combines TRBV10-1 with TRBJ1-5, with D tentatively TRBD1 (6 bases). Germline V gene lookup returns CDR1 WNHNN and CDR2 SYGVQD (reference sequence). The V end lost 5 bases, the J end lost 5 bases, and 10 bases lay between the germline ends. CDR3 length: 13 residues. CDR3 sequence (DNA): TGCGCCAGCAGTCAGGGGATGGATCAGCCCCAGCATTTT. Translated, it gives CASSQGMDQPQHF.

The V and J genes are TRBV29-1 and TRBJ1-4; 9 bases agree with TRBD1. With V trimmed by 4 bases and J by 6 bases, 6 bases remained unmatched. The CDR3 totals 14 residues. Germline V CDR1 and CDR2: SQVTM, ANQGSEA. The CDR3 DNA sequence: TGCAGCGTTGCTCTCCGGGACAGGGATGAAAAACTGTTTTTT. It codes for CSVALRDRDEKLFF.

The CDR3 region is CASSSRDINGYTF. For the CDR3, the DNA is TGTGCCAGCAGTTCCCGGGACATAAATGGCTACACCTTC. The rearrangement uses TRBV28 and TRBJ1-2, with a possible D match to TRBD1 (6 bases). The CDR3 is 13 amino acids. Germline assignment: CDR1 MDHEN and CDR2 SYDVKM. V lost 4 bases and J lost 6, with 12 bases in between.

The chain is built from TRBV3-1 (or the pseudogene TRBV3-2) and TRBJ2-5, with D maybe TRBD2 (5 bases). The CDR3 contains 12 residues. Trimming stripped 4 bases from V and 3 bases from J, with 6 bases between. The germline gives CDR1 LGHDT, CDR2 YNNKEL (reference sequence). The CDR3 DNA sequence: TGTGCCAGCAGCCTGAGGGAAGAGACCCAGTACTTC. Amino acids: CASSLREETQYF.

CDR3 coding DNA: TGTGCCAGCAGTTTTATCTCAGGACTAGCTCTTTTGACCAATGAGCAGTTCTTC. Its translation: CASSFISGLALLTNEQFF. The gene calls are TRBV27 and TRBJ2-1, with 8 bases matching TRBD2. The trim removed 3 bases at V and 6 bases at J, leaving 16 bases unmatched. The CDR3 has 18 residues. Germline V gene data show CDR1 as MNHEY and CDR2 as SMNVEV (reference sequence).

Of note for this clone: The same CDR3 is also encoded by other DNA sequences in this sample. The CDR3 DNA reads TGTGCCAGCTCACCAGTCAGGGGTGAGACCCAGTACTTC. It specifies CASSPVRGETQYF. This chain joins TRBV18 and TRBJ2-5, with D possibly matching TRBD1 (6 bases). V gave up 2 bases and J gave up 5 bases, with 9 bases separating them. This CDR3 region has 13 residues. Looked up from germline, CDR1 is KGHSH and CDR2 is LQKENI.

The chain combines TRBV4-1 with TRBJ2-1; 7 nucleotides agree with TRBD2. The V and J ends lost 0 bases and 5 bases, in that order; junction bases with no gene match: 7. Germline V CDR1 and CDR2: MGHRA, YSYEKL. The length of the CDR3 is 16 residues. DNA for the CDR3: TGCGCCAGCAGCCAAGATGGAGCGGGATTGGACAATGAGCAGTTCTTC. It yields the protein CASSQDGAGLDNEQFF.

The chain carries TRBV28 and TRBJ1-4; D might be TRBD1 (6 bases). CDR3 size: 14 residues. V shed 8 bases and J shed 3 bases, with 13 bases lying between them. Germline-derived CDR1 and CDR2 are MDHEN and SYDVKM. The CDR3 is CASAETGANEKLFF. In DNA, the CDR3 is TGTGCCAGCGCCGAGACAGGCGCTAATGAAAAACTGTTTTTT.

In regard to this clone: At one end, the junction sequence differs from germline, possibly due to a read error. This chain joins TRBV7-9 and TRBJ1-1; D may be TRBD1 (6 bases). CDR1 is SEHNR, CDR2 FQNEAQ, per germline (reference sequence). CDR3 length equals 13 residues. CDR3 sequence: CASSQGPQAWTLF. CDR3 nucleotides: TGTGCCAGCAGCCAGGGGCCACAGGCCTGGACCCTCTTT.

V and J are TRBV14 and TRBJ2-5; 7 nucleotides agree with TRBD2. Germline assignment: CDR1 SGHDN and CDR2 FVKESK. J gave up 3 bases and V 1 base, and 11 bases lay outside the gene matches. The length of the CDR3 is 17 residues. The CDR3 coding sequence is TGTGCCAGCAGCCAAGTGGTGAGAGCGGGGCAAAAAGAGACCCAGTACTTC. This sequence encodes CASSQVVRAGQKETQYF.